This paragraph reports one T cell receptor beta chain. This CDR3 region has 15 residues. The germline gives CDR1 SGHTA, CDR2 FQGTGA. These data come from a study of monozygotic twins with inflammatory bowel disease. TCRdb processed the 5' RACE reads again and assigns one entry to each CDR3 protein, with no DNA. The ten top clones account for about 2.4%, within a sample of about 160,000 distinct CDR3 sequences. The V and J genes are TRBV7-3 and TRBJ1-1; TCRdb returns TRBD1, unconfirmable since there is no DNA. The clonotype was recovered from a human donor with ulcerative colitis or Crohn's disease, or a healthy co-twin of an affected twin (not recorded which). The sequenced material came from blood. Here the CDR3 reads CASSSSGRRGTEAFF.